Detailed here is one TCR beta chain. Trimming took 2 bases from V and 10 from J; bases not matched to a gene: 8. The CDR3 sequence is 16 residues long. The germline gives CDR1 SGHTA, CDR2 FQGTGA. These data are taken from a study of patients and donors after allogeneic stem cell transplantation. TCRdb recomputed calls from the RT-PCR reads with MiXCR, one row per CDR3 protein. The sample holds 400,000 to 450,000 distinct CDR3 sequences, roughly 16% seen once. The sample was blood, either unsorted or a sorted T cell fraction (not recorded which). This chain connects TRBV7-3 to TRBJ2-1; 13 positions match TRBD2. This TCR was recovered from a human donor who was either an allogeneic HSCT recipient or a stem cell or donor lymphocyte infusion donor (not recorded which). It is not recorded whose cells these are; they may come from a transplant donor. In DNA, the CDR3 is TGTGCCAGCAGCTTACTCGGGACTAGCGGGACCGTCGAGCAGTTCTTC. This translates into CASSLLGTSGTVEQFF.